These T cell receptor beta chains were read from a single sample in a study of T cell responses to AZD1222 COVID-19 vaccine. Using immunoSEQ multiplex PCR, the repertoire was profiled, and TCRdb retains in-frame clones only, with some absent. This table has about 120,000 clones, 80% to 90% appearing once. The input for sequencing was peripheral blood, taken on day 0 of AZD1222 vaccination. These receptors were obtained from an adult in good health. Each CDR3 is given with its conserved first and last residue. D genes are given only for firm matches. The size entry is marked missing in some rows and otherwise reads once, few, many or a size class.

d_gene,abundance,j_gene,v_gene,CDR3aa,CDR3nt
-,-,TRBJ1-5,TRBV6-6,CASRQPNMGQPQHF,TGTGCCAGCAGACAGCCCAATATGGGTCAGCCCCAGCATTTT
-,-,TRBJ2-7,TRBV19,CASSIGGGKTQYF,TGTGCCAGTAGTATAGGAGGTGGGAAAACCCAGTACTTC
-,once,TRBJ1-1,TRBV5-6,CASSLLNEAFF,TGTGCCAGCAGCTTATTGAATGAAGCTTTCTTT
-,-,TRBJ2-7,TRBV4-1,CASSQGPSQYTYEQYF,TGCGCCAGCAGCCAAGGCCCTAGCCAATATACCTACGAGCAGTACTTC
-,-,TRBJ1-2,TRBV28,CASSLYPDRDWGYTF,TGTGCCAGCAGTCTGTACCCCGACCGCGACTGGGGCTACACCTTC
TRBD1,-,TRBJ1-2,TRBV18,CASSPGQMYGYTF,TGTGCCAGCTCACCGGGACAGATGTATGGCTACACCTTC
TRBD1,-,TRBJ1-1,TRBV5-1,CASRTGTAAEAFF,TGCGCCAGCAGAACTGGGACAGCGGCTGAAGCTTTCTTT
TRBD2,-,TRBJ2-7,TRBV19,CASSTPGLAGEQYF,TGTGCCAGTAGTACCCCGGGACTAGCGGGCGAGCAGTACTTC
-,once,TRBJ2-3,TRBV4-1,CASSSGVGTDTQYF,TGCGCCAGCAGCAGTGGAGTGGGCACAGATACGCAGTATTTT
TRBD2,-,TRBJ2-3,TRBV28,CASNYLWTSGGGNTQYF,TGTGCCAGCAACTACCTTTGGACTAGCGGGGGTGGTAATACGCAGTATTTT
-,-,TRBJ1-1,TRBV5-1,CASKPGTPLAEAFF,TGCGCCAGCAAGCCCGGGACCCCTCTCGCTGAAGCTTTCTTT
TRBD1,-,TRBJ2-2,TRBV18,CASSSGTANTGELFF,TGTGCCAGCTCATCGGGGACAGCGAACACCGGGGAGCTGTTTTTT
-,-,TRBJ1-5,TRBV5-1,CASSIDTYQPQHF,TGCGCCAGCAGCATTGACACCTATCAGCCCCAGCATTTT
TRBD1,-,TRBJ2-7,TRBV27,CASRTDRGPFYEQYF,TGTGCCAGCAGAACCGACAGGGGGCCCTTCTACGAGCAGTACTTC
TRBD1,-,TRBJ1-3,TRBV19,CASSSRDRRGNTIYF,TGTGCCAGTAGTAGCCGGGACAGACGGGGAAACACCATATATTTT